Included here is one T cell receptor (beta chain) sequence, with context. Profiled with immunoSEQ multiplex PCR; TCRdb holds only in-frame clones, not every one. The sample consists of approximately 250,000 clones, around nine tenths of them appearing once. The V and J ends lost 0 bases and 4 bases, in that order; junction bases with no gene match: 7. Germline assignment: CDR1 SGHKS and CDR2 YYEKEE (reference sequence). The CDR3 runs 16 residues. This sample was taken from a study of blood T cell repertoires in COVID-19. This chain joins TRBV5-5 and TRBJ2-1; 7 bases line up with TRBD1. The sequencing input was peripheral blood. This receptor was taken from a young man with active or convalescent COVID-19. This chain's CDR3 is CASSLGGTAGYNEQFF. Here the CDR3 DNA reads TGTGCCAGCAGCTTGGGGGGGACAGCCGGTTACAATGAGCAGTTCTTC.